The 25 T cell receptor beta chains in this list originate from one sample, sequenced in a study of CD8 T cells in Susac syndrome. Reverse transcription of about 0.5 to 1 ug RNA used random hexamers. TCRdb re-derived calls from the immunoSEQ multiplex PCR reads in MiXCR, one entry per CDR3 protein. The sample shows around 170,000 distinct CDR3 sequences, about 91% of them seen only once. The specimen sequenced was CD4+ T cells from PBMCs. The receptors stem from a human donor in good health.

J is TRBJ2-6 and V is TRBV6-1; no reliable D call. The V gene lost 7 bases and the J gene lost 2 bases, with 12 bases spanning the gap. The CDR3 is 15 amino acids. Per the germline V gene, CDR1 is MNHNS and CDR2 is SASEGT. This chain's CDR3 is CASNLDGAGANVLTF. The DNA for the CDR3 is TGTGCCAGCAACTTGGACGGCGCTGGGGCCAACGTCCTGACTTTC.

The genes are TRBV7-9 and TRBJ1-2; D remains unclear. Germline loops: CDR1 SEHNR, CDR2 FQNEAQ (reference sequence). The CDR3 is made up of 13 amino acids. Trimming cost V 1 base and J 7 bases, with 10 bases left between them. The CDR3 here is CASSLGLNRGYTF. The CDR3 nucleotides are TGTGCCAGCAGCTTAGGTCTGAACCGTGGCTACACCTTC.

This chain links TRBV6-1 with TRBJ1-2; 10 positions match TRBD1. V was clipped by 2 bases and J by 6 bases; unmatched bases: 12. The CDR3 is made up of 17 amino acids. Looked up from germline, CDR1 is MNHNS and CDR2 is SASEGT. CDR3 in amino acids: CASSELGDRGTLDGYTF. The CDR3 DNA is TGTGCCAGCAGTGAACTAGGGGACAGGGGAACGTTGGATGGCTACACCTTC.

The V gene is TRBV10-3, the J gene TRBJ2-7; a weak D match, TRBD1 (5 bases). CDR3 length: 16 residues. V was pared by 2 bases and J by 5 bases, with 19 bases between. Per the germline V gene, CDR1 is ENHRY and CDR2 is SYGVKD. The CDR3 bases are TGTGCCATCAGTGAGCGCCCAGGTTCCCAAGGGGACGAGCAGTACTTC. Amino acids: CAISERPGSQGDEQYF.

The chain recombines TRBV6-1 with TRBJ1-2, with D possibly matching TRBD1 (6 bases). V lost 8 bases, J lost 9 bases, and 19 bases lay in between. This CDR3 region has 13 residues. The germline gives CDR1 MNHNS, CDR2 SASEGT. The CDR3 region has the DNA TGTGCCAGCGGTTCCGGGACATCAAGGAGCTACACCTTC. This codes for CASGSGTSRSYTF.

J is TRBJ2-1 and V is TRBV6-6, with D perhaps TRBD2 (5 bases). V was shortened by 2 bases and J by 7 bases, with 18 bases between the two germline ends. The CDR3 has 16 amino acids. Germline V gene sequence: CDR1 MNHNY, CDR2 SVGAGI (reference sequence). This chain's CDR3 is CASSYPPRGLWNEQFF. For the CDR3, the DNA is TGTGCCAGCAGTTACCCTCCCCGGGGTCTGTGGAATGAGCAGTTCTTC.

The rearrangement joins TRBV5-1 to TRBJ1-6; perhaps TRBD1 as D (6 bases). The CDR3 runs to 14 residues. In germline, CDR1 is SGHRS, CDR2 YFSETQ. V was shortened by 0 bases and J by 8 bases, with 9 bases between the two germline ends. In nucleotides, the CDR3 is TGCGCCAGCAGCTTGGCGACAGGTTATTCACCCCTCCACTTT. It encodes CASSLATGYSPLHF.

This clonotype appeared once. The V gene is TRBV4-1, the J gene TRBJ2-1, with 9 bases fitting TRBD1. The CDR3 is 16 amino acids. J lost 5 bases, V lost 4 bases, and 9 bases had no gene match. Per the germline V gene, CDR1 is MGHRA and CDR2 is YSYEKL. CDR3 coding DNA: TGCGCCAGCAGCCGACCAACAGGGGGCGGGAACAATGAGCAGTTCTTC. Translating gives CASSRPTGGGNNEQFF.

The genes are TRBV7-9 and TRBJ1-3; TRBD1 aligns across 9 bases. The trim removed 10 bases at V and 2 bases at J, leaving 3 bases unmatched. Germline V lookup: CDR1 SEHNR, CDR2 FQNEAQ (reference sequence). The CDR3 loop spans 13 amino acids. CDR3 sequence reads: CATGQGTGNTIYF. CDR3 sequence (DNA): TGTGCCACAGGACAGGGGACTGGAAACACCATATATTTT. The full variable domain, in which reference TRBV7-9 and TRBJ1-3 provide the parts outside the CDR3, is DTGVSQNPRHKITKRGQNVTFRCDPISEHNRLYWYRQTLGQGPEFLTYFQNEAQLEKSRLLSDRFSAERPKGSFSTLEIQRTEQGDSAMYLCATGQGTGNTIYFGEGSWLTVV.

The table lists this clonotype with a count of one. The chain combines TRBV7-2 with TRBJ2-5; D might be TRBD1 or TRBD2, each matching 6 bases. Germline-derived CDR1 and CDR2 are SGHTA and FQGNSA. The CDR3 length is 14 residues. The V end lost 5 bases, the J end lost 4 bases, and 14 bases lay between the germline ends. For the CDR3, the DNA is TGTGCCAGCAGCAGAGAGGGGGGTGCAGAGACCCAGTACTTC. Residues: CASSREGGAETQYF.

The chain employs TRBV19 and TRBJ2-3, with TRBD1 matching 7 bases. The germline gives CDR1 LNHDA, CDR2 SQIVND (reference sequence). Germline trimming cut 6 bases from V and 4 bases from J; bases unmatched to any gene: 7. The CDR3 totals 14 residues. In DNA form, the CDR3 reads TGTGCCAGTAGCTACTGGACAGGACCAGATACGCAGTATTTT. Protein product: CASSYWTGPDTQYF.

The chain recombines TRBV20-1 with TRBJ2-5, with D possibly TRBD2 on 5 matching bases. Germline CDR1 reads DFQATT; CDR2 reads SNEGSKA (reference sequence). Trimming removed 1 base from V and 5 bases from J, with 11 bases in between. This CDR3 is built from 13 residues. This CDR3 reads CSARVEGPETQYF. CDR3 sequence (DNA): TGCAGTGCTAGAGTAGAGGGTCCGGAGACCCAGTACTTC.

V is TRBV6-4 and J is TRBJ2-2; 7 positions agree with TRBD1. Germline values: CDR1 MRHNA, CDR2 SNTAGT. V dropped 6 bases and J dropped 3; count of bases not matched to a gene: 4. The CDR3 has 14 amino acids. The CDR3 bases are TGTGCCAGCAGGAGACAGGGCTACACCGGGGAGCTGTTTTTT. This translates into CASRRQGYTGELFF.

This CDR3 is CSARDPRLAGIRNEQFF. In nucleotides, the CDR3 is TGCAGTGCTAGAGATCCCCGGCTAGCGGGAATACGGAATGAGCAGTTCTTC. The chain combines TRBV20-1 with TRBJ2-1, with TRBD2 matching 9 bases. With 0 bases clipped from V and 7 bases from J, the junction kept 13 bases outside the gene matches. CDR3 length: 17 residues. In germline, CDR1 is DFQATT, CDR2 SNEGSKA (reference sequence).

The V call is TRBV6-2 or TRBV6-3, the J call TRBJ1-2, with no clear D. Germline-derived CDR1 and CDR2 are MNHEY and SVGEGT. V was pared by 2 bases and J by 4 bases, with 11 bases between. The length of the CDR3 is 14 residues. The CDR3 nucleotides are TGTGCCAGCAGTTACGCTGGACTAGCCTATGGCTACACCTTC. It yields the protein CASSYAGLAYGYTF.

This chain connects TRBV20-1 to TRBJ2-6, with D hard to call. This CDR3 is built from 17 residues. CDR1 DFQATT and CDR2 SNEGSKA come from the germline V gene (reference sequence). V was clipped by 6 bases and J by 0 bases, with 18 bases between them. The CDR3 reads CSAAGVSSSSGANVLTF. The CDR3 DNA reads as TGCAGTGCCGCCGGTGTAAGTAGCAGCTCTGGGGCCAACGTCCTGACTTTC.

The V call is TRBV18, the J call TRBJ2-7; D is perhaps TRBD1 (6 bases). This CDR3 has 17 residues. The germline gives CDR1 KGHSH, CDR2 LQKENI. Trimming removed 3 bases from V and 0 bases from J, with 18 bases in between. The CDR3 DNA is TGTGCCAGCTCACCGGTTTCAGGGGCCCTTAACTCCTACGAGCAGTACTTC. This sequence encodes CASSPVSGALNSYEQYF.

The chain has TRBV6-2 or TRBV6-3 and TRBJ2-6, with TRBD1 identical over 8 bases. Germline V CDR1 and CDR2: MNHEY, SVGEGT. The CDR3 has 15 residues. V shed 5 bases, J shed 2 bases, and the junction held 2 bases outside the gene matches. The CDR3 protein is CASSPQGAGANVLTF. The CDR3 DNA follows: TGTGCCAGCAGTCCACAGGGGGCTGGGGCCAACGTCCTGACTTTC.

This sequence joins TRBV9 and TRBJ1-1; maybe TRBD1 (6 bases). V lost 0 bases to trimming and J lost 5 bases, with 11 bases between them. The germline CDR1 and CDR2 sequences are SGDLS and YYNGEE. The CDR3 is 14 amino acids. The CDR3 spells CASSVVGAATEAFF. The CDR3 region has the DNA TGTGCCAGCAGCGTAGTGGGGGCGGCAACTGAAGCTTTCTTT. The full variable domain, its missing parts supplied by reference TRBV9 and TRBJ1-1, is DSGVTQTPKHLITATGQRVTLRCSPRSGDLSVYWYQQSLDQGLQFLIQYYNGEERAKGNILERFSAQQFPDLHSELNLSSLELGDSALYFCASSVVGAATEAFFGQGTRLTVV.

This clonotype was seen only once. This chain joins TRBV20-1 and TRBJ2-3; 9 nucleotides match TRBD2. Germline V gene lookup returns CDR1 DFQATT and CDR2 SNEGSKA (reference sequence). The trim removed 0 bases at V and 2 bases at J, leaving 12 bases unmatched. This CDR3 has 18 amino acids. CDR3 sequence reads: CSAREPSGKFANTDTQYF. The CDR3 DNA is TGCAGTGCTAGAGAACCTAGCGGGAAATTCGCTAACACAGATACGCAGTATTTT.

V and J are TRBV7-2 and TRBJ2-4; TRBD1 matches at 11 bases. V dropped 3 bases and J dropped 7; count of bases not matched to a gene: 5. The CDR3 runs 15 residues. Germline CDR1 is SGHTA and CDR2 is FQGNSA. The CDR3 sequence is CASSFPGTGGNIQYF. In DNA, the CDR3 is TGTGCCAGCAGCTTCCCCGGGACAGGGGGGAACATTCAGTACTTC.

The rearrangement joins TRBV20-1 to TRBJ2-1; 9 bases match TRBD1. The CDR3 spans 12 residues. Germline V gene lookup returns CDR1 DFQATT and CDR2 SNEGSKA (reference sequence). CDR3 protein: CRPDRGRDEQFF. Here the CDR3 DNA reads TGCAGACCGGACAGGGGCAGGGATGAGCAGTTCTTC.

V is TRBV7-2 and J is TRBJ1-4; D is uncertain. Trimming shortened V by 5 bases and J by 0 bases, and 7 bases separated the two germline ends. Germline V gene data show CDR1 as SGHTA and CDR2 as FQGNSA. CDR3 size: 14 residues. CDR3 bases: TGTGCCAGCAGCCCAGCCGCAACTAATGAAAAACTGTTTTTT. It encodes CASSPAATNEKLFF.

The rearrangement links TRBV10-1 to TRBJ2-3; the match to TRBD2 covers 12 bases. This CDR3 contains 16 residues. CDR1 and CDR2 from the germline V gene are WNHNN and SYGVQD (reference sequence). J was trimmed by 4 bases and V by 0 bases; bases with no gene match: 2. CDR3 DNA sequence: TGCGCCAGCAGTGAGTCGACTAGCGGGAGCCCAGATACGCAGTATTTT. Translation gives CASSESTSGSPDTQYF.

The chain links TRBV10-3 to TRBJ1-1; D not certain. Between the trimmed V and J ends, which lost 6 bases and 0 bases, there was a span of 11 bases. Germline V gene data show CDR1 as ENHRY and CDR2 as SYGVKD. This CDR3 comprises 14 residues. The CDR3 nucleotides read TGTGCCATCAGGGACTTTTTCCTGAACACTGAAGCTTTCTTT. Translated: CAIRDFFLNTEAFF.